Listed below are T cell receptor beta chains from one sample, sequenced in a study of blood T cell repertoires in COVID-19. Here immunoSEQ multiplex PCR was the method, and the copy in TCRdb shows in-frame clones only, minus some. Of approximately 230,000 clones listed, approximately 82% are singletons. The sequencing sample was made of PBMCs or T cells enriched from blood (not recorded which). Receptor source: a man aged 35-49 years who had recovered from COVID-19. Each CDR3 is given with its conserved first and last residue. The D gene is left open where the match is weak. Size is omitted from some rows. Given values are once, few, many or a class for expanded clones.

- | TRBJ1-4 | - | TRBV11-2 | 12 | TGTGCCAGCAGCTTAGTGTCAGAAAAACTGTTTTTT | CASSLVSEKLFF
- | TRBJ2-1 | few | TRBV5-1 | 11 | TGCGCCAGCAGCTTGGCATATGAGCAGTTCTTC | CASSLAYEQFF
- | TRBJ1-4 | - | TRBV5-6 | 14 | TGTGCCAGCACACCCAAGGGGCTCGTTGAAAAACTGTTTTTT | CASTPKGLVEKLFF
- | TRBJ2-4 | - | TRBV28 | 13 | TGTGCCAGCAGCCTCCTAGCCAAAAACATTCAGTACTTC | CASSLLAKNIQYF
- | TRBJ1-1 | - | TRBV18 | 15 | TGTGCCAGCTCACCGAGACCAGACTCGCACGCTGAAGCTTTCTTT | CASSPRPDSHAEAFF
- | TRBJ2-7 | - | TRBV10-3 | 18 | TGTGCCATCAGTGATAACGTTGGCACACACGAGAGGTGGGACGAGCAGTACTTC | CAISDNVGTHERWDEQYF
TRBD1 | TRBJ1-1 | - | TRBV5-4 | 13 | TGTGCCAGCAGTGACAGGGGGCGAGATGAAGCTTTCTTT | CASSDRGRDEAFF
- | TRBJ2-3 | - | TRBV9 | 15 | TGTGCCAGCAGCGTAGATTCGGGAAGCACAGATACGCAGTATTTT | CASSVDSGSTDTQYF
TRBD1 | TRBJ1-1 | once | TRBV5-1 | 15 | TGCGCCAGCAGCTTACAGGGGGCAGGCAACACTGAAGCTTTCTTT | CASSLQGAGNTEAFF
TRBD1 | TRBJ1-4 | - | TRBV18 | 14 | TGTGCCAGCTCCCCGACAGGGGCTTACGAAAAACTGTTTTTT | CASSPTGAYEKLFF
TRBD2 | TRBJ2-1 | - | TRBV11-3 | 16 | TGTGCCAGCAGCTTAGGTCCCGGGAGGTCCTACAATGAGCAGTTCTTC | CASSLGPGRSYNEQFF
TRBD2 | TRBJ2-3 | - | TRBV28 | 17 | TGTGCCAGCAGTCCCGGGACTAGCGGGAGGGCCAGAGATACGCAGTATTTT | CASSPGTSGRARDTQYF
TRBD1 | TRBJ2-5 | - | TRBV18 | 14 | TGTGCCAGCTCACCGCAGGGGGCACGAGAGACCCAGTACTTC | CASSPQGARETQYF
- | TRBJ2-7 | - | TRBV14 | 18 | TGTGCCAGCAGCCAAGAAAGCGTTCCGGGGGTCCTTCCCTACGAGCAGTACTTC | CASSQESVPGVLPYEQYF
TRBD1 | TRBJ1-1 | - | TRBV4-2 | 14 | TGTGCCAGCAGCCCACGGGACAGGGAGGCTGAAGCTTTCTTT | CASSPRDREAEAFF
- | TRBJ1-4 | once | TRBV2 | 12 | TGTGCCAGCAGGAGGGGGTCTGAAAAACTGTTTTTT | CASRRGSEKLFF
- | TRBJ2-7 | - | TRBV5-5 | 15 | TGTGCCAGCAGCTTGGCCGGCGGGTTATCCTACGAGCAGTACTTC | CASSLAGGLSYEQYF
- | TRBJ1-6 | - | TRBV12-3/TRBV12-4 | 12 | TGTGCCAGCAGTGCCAGAAATTCACCCCTCCACTTT | CASSARNSPLHF
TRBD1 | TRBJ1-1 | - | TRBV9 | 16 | TGTGCCAGCAGCGTAGGGACAGGGGGGATGAACACTGAAGCTTTCTTT | CASSVGTGGMNTEAFF
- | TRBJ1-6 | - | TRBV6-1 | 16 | TGTGCCAGCAGTGAATGGGCCAGCTCCTATAATTCACCCCTCCACTTT | CASSEWASSYNSPLHF
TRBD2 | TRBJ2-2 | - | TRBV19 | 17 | TGTGCCAGTAGAGGACTAGCGGGAGCCGGCGGCACCGGGGAGCTGTTTTTT | CASRGLAGAGGTGELFF
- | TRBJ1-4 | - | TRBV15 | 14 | TGTGCCACCAGCCCTGACAGCGTTAATGAAAAACTGTTTTTT | CATSPDSVNEKLFF
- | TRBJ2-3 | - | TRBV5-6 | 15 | TGTGCCAGCAGCCGCATTGTGGGAGGTGCGGATACGCAGTATTTT | CASSRIVGGADTQYF
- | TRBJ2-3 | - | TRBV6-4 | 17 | TGTGCCAGCAGTGACGGGGAGGCTGGCGGGTTCGATGATACGCAGTATTTT | CASSDGEAGGFDDTQYF
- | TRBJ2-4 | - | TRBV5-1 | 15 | TGCGCCAGCAGCTCCGGGTCCGCTAATCGGAACATTCAGTACTTC | CASSSGSANRNIQYF
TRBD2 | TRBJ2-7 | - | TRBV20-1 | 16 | TGCAGTGCTAGTTTCCCCACTAGCGGGGTCTCCTACGAGCAGTACTTC | CSASFPTSGVSYEQYF
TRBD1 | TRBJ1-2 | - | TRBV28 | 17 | TGTGCCAGCAGTTTAAATGTCGGGGGACAGGGCTCCTATGGCTACACCTTC | CASSLNVGGQGSYGYTF
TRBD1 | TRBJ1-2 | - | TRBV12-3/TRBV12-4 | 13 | TGTGCCAGCAGCCAGTTATCGGACAGGGTCTCCATCTTC | CASSQLSDRVSIF
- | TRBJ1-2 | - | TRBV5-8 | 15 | TGTGCCAGCCGTCGCTGGGGCCAGCCTAACTATGGCTACACCTTC | CASRRWGQPNYGYTF
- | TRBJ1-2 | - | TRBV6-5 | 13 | TGTGCCAGCAGTTTCGGAGATCGCGGAGGCTACACCTTC | CASSFGDRGGYTF
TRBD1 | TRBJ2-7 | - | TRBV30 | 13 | TGTGCCTGGAGCGAGGGGGCCCTCTACGAGCAGTACTTC | CAWSEGALYEQYF
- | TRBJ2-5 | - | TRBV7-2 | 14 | TGTGCCAGCAGCTCGTCGCCAGCGAGAGAGACCCAGTACTTC | CASSSSPARETQYF
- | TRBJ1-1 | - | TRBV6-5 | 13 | TGTGCCAGCACGGGTTCCATGAACACTGAAGCTTTCTTT | CASTGSMNTEAFF
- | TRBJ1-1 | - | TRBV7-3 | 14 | TGTGCCAGCAGCTTGGGGCCAGCGAACACTGAAGCTTTCTTT | CASSLGPANTEAFF
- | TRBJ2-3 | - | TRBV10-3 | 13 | TGTGCCATCGAAGTGGGAGGAGGAGATACGCAGTATTTT | CAIEVGGGDTQYF
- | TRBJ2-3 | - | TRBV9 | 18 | TGTGCCAGCAGCGCCGGGAGAGGGACGGGCCAGAGCACAGATACGCAGTATTTT | CASSAGRGTGQSTDTQYF
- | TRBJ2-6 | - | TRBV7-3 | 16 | TGTGCCAGCAGCTTACTTCCAGACTCTGGGGCCAACGTCCTGACTTTC | CASSLLPDSGANVLTF
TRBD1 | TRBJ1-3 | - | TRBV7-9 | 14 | TGTGCCAGCAGCTCGGACAGGGCTGGAAACACCATATATTTT | CASSSDRAGNTIYF
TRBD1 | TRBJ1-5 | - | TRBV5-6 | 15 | TGTGCCAGCAGCTTCAGGGGGACTAGTGGTCAGCCCCAGCATTTT | CASSFRGTSGQPQHF
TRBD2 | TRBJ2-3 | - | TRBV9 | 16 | TGTGCCAGCAGCGTAGGGACTAGCGGGGTCACAGATACGCAGTATTTT | CASSVGTSGVTDTQYF
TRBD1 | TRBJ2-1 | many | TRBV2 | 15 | TGTGCCAGCAGTGAACCGGGACAGGGGGAGAATGAGCAGTTCTTC | CASSEPGQGENEQFF
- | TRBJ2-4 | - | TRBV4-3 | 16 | TGCGCCAGCAGCCAAGATTCCCGGGGGGCCAAAAACATTCAGTACTTC | CASSQDSRGAKNIQYF
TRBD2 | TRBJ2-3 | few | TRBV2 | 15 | TGTGCCAGCAGTGTTATAGCGGGGAGCACAGATACGCAGTATTTT | CASSVIAGSTDTQYF
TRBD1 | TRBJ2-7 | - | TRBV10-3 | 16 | TGTGCCATCAGTGAAGGACAGGGGGCTGGATCCTACGAGCAGTACTTC | CAISEGQGAGSYEQYF
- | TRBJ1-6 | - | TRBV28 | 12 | TGTGCCAGCAGGGAGTATAATTCACCCCTCCACTTT | CASREYNSPLHF
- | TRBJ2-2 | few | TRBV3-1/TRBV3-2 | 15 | TGTGCCAGCAGCCAACAAGCTTCTGGCACCGGGGAGCTGTTTTTT | CASSQQASGTGELFF
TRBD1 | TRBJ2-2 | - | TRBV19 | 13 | TGTGCCAGTAGCTGGACAGGGGGACGGGAGCTGTTTTTT | CASSWTGGRELFF
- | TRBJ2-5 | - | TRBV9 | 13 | TGTGCCAGCAGTAGGGGGTTGGGAGAGACCCAGTACTTC | CASSRGLGETQYF
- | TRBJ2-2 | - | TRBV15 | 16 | TGTGCCACCAGCAGAGACCCGGGACAGAACACCGGGGAGCTGTTTTTT | CATSRDPGQNTGELFF
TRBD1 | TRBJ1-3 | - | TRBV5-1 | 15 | TGCGCCAGCAGTTTGCAGGGGGCGGGTGGAAACACCATATATTTT | CASSLQGAGGNTIYF
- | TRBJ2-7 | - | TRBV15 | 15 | TGTGCCACCAGCAGGATGGACACGGGGGTCAACGAGCAGTACTTC | CATSRMDTGVNEQYF
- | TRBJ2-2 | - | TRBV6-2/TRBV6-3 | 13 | TGTGCCAGCAGTTCCCTTTATCCCGGGGAGCTGTTTTTT | CASSSLYPGELFF
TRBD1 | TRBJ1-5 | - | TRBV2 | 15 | TGTGCCAGCAGGAGAGACAGGGAAGCTTATCAGCCCCAGCATTTT | CASRRDREAYQPQHF
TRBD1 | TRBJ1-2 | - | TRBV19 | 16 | TGTGCCAGTATCTCTAGTTCGGGAGGGGGCACTATTCGCTACACCTTC | CASISSSGGGTIRYTF
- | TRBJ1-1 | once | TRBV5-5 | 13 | TGTGCCAGCAGCTTGCTGGGGCACACTGAAGCTTTCTTT | CASSLLGHTEAFF
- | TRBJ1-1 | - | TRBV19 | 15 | TGTGCCAGTAGCCTCGTTCGGACAGAGAATAGGTTGGCTTTCTTT | CASSLVRTENRLAFF
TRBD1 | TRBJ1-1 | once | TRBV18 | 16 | TGTGCCAGCTCAAACGGGCGGGGACAGGGTAACACTGAAGCTTTCTTT | CASSNGRGQGNTEAFF
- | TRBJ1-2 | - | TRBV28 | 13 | TGTGCCAGCAGTTACACCCCTAGGGGTGGCTACACCTTC | CASSYTPRGGYTF
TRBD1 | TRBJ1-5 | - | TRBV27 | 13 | TGTGCCAGCAGCTTGACAGGGGTTCAGCCCCAGCATTTT | CASSLTGVQPQHF